This TCR beta chain emerged from a study of blood T cell repertoires in COVID-19. At the level of the study: Nucleic acid was either cDNA or gDNA, and it came from T cells, B-cell-depleted T cells, or PBMCs.

CDR1 SQVTM and CDR2 ANQGSEA come from the germline V gene. The CDR3 is made up of 12 amino acids. As concerns this clone: One end of the junction is discordant with germline, which a read error may explain.

Clones were read by immunoSEQ multiplex PCR, and TCRdb kept only the in-frame ones, dropping some. The data show 88,000 or so clones, approximately 80% seen once. The sequenced sample was peripheral blood. The clonotype comes from a human donor in a cohort sampled during active COVID-19. This chain connects TRBV29-1 to TRBJ1-1; 8 bases align to TRBD1. CDR3 sequence (DNA): TGCAGCGTTGAAGATGGAGCGGACAGGGCCGTTTTT. Translating it yields CSVEDGADRAVF.